A single sample gave rise to the 26 T cell receptor beta chains below, sequenced in a study of Graves' ophthalmopathy and Graves' hyperthyroidism. RNA transcripts served as template for amplifying TCR beta CDR3 sequences. HTBI primers served in a first-round RT-PCR, which a second-round multiplex PCR followed. TCRdb processed the multiplex PCR reads anew with MiXCR; each CDR3 protein has one entry. Seen here are 350,000 to 400,000 distinct CDR3 sequences, 15% observed once, and the top ten hold roughly 7%. Sample: peripheral blood. These TCRs come from a woman in her late teens or twenties with stable Graves' hyperthyroidism.

This clonotype was observed a few times. The chain joins TRBV28 to TRBJ2-2; TRBD2 is a possible D gene (5 bases). The length of the CDR3 is 14 residues. Germline CDR1 reads MDHEN; CDR2 reads SYDVKM. V gave up 6 bases and J gave up 7 bases, with 15 bases separating them. CDR3 nucleotides: TGTGCCAGCAGCCGACTAACCCCTAGCGGGGAGCTGTTTTTT. It codes for CASSRLTPSGELFF. The full variable domain, with the rest looked up from reference TRBV28 and TRBJ2-2, is DVKVTQSSRYLVKRTGEKVFLECVQDMDHENMFWYRQDPGLGLRLIYFSYDVKMKEKGDIPEGYSVSREKKERFSLILESASTNQTSMYLCASSRLTPSGELFFGEGSRLTVL.

The sample holds many counts of this clonotype. The gene calls are TRBV3-1 and TRBJ2-5; D may be TRBD1 (5 bases). This CDR3 has 11 residues. The germline V and J ends were trimmed by 7 bases and 7 bases, with 10 bases remaining between them. Per the germline V gene, CDR1 is LGHDT and CDR2 is YNNKEL (reference sequence). CDR3 DNA sequence: TGTGCCAGCACTCAAAGGGGGACCCAGTACTTC. Amino acids: CASTQRGTQYF.

This clonotype has more than one count but fewer than ten. The chain has TRBV15 and TRBJ2-5, with D possibly matching TRBD2 (6 bases). Deletions cut 0 bases from V and 4 bases from J, with 12 bases between. This CDR3 has 15 amino acids. Per germline, CDR1 LNHNV and CDR2 YYDKDF (reference sequence). The CDR3 region has the DNA TGTGCCACCAGCAGAGATGGAGGGGCCCCAGAGACCCAGTACTTC. Its protein is CATSRDGGAPETQYF.

In DNA form, the CDR3 reads TGTGCCAGCAGTTTTGGAGGGACTATTCGTTACGAGCAGTACTTC. Protein: CASSFGGTIRYEQYF. This rearrangement joins TRBV12-3 or TRBV12-4 to TRBJ2-7; 7 bases are shared with TRBD2. Trimming cost V 3 bases and J 4 bases; bases outside gene matches: 9. This CDR3 contains 15 residues.

This clonotype was recorded at least ten times. The CDR3 loop is CAIAPPRQRLYGYTF. The CDR3 nucleotides are TGTGCCATAGCCCCACCGAGACAGAGACTCTATGGCTACACCTTC. The chain carries TRBV2 and TRBJ1-2, with a possible D match to TRBD1 (5 bases). The germline V gene has CDR1 SNHLY and CDR2 FYNNEI. CDR3 length: 15 amino acids. The V gene lost 10 bases and the J gene lost 4 bases, with 22 bases spanning the gap.

This clonotype was seen at least ten times. The rearrangement joins TRBV20-1 to TRBJ1-1, with D perhaps TRBD1 (5 bases). The CDR3 length is 14 residues. The germline V and J ends were trimmed by 4 bases and 5 bases, with 17 bases remaining between them. Germline CDR1 is DFQATT and CDR2 is SNEGSKA (reference sequence). The CDR3 DNA reads TGCAGTGCTACTGAGGACATTCCGGGAACTGAAGCTTTCTTT. Its translation is CSATEDIPGTEAFF.

This clonotype has ten or more counts. V is TRBV14 and J is TRBJ2-7; the D gene is possibly TRBD1 (6 bases). The V gene lost 4 bases and the J gene lost 2 bases, with 9 bases spanning the gap. The CDR3 consists of 13 residues. Germline V gene data show CDR1 as SGHDN and CDR2 as FVKESK. CDR3 sequence: CASSRAGAYEQYF. CDR3 DNA sequence: TGTGCCAGCAGCCGGGCAGGGGCCTACGAGCAGTACTTC.

This clonotype showed up many times. This sequence joins TRBV11-2 and TRBJ1-3, with a possible D match to TRBD1 (5 bases). Deletions cut 1 base from V and 3 bases from J, with 13 bases between. Per the germline V gene, CDR1 is SGHAT and CDR2 is FQNNGV. This CDR3 has 16 residues. This CDR3 reads CASSLGGAPGGNTIYF. The CDR3 DNA sequence: TGTGCCAGCAGCTTAGGTGGGGCGCCCGGTGGAAACACCATATATTTT.

This clonotype was detected ten times or more. The DNA for the CDR3 is TGCAGGCATGATGACGTTCGGCCAATGAACACTGAAGCTTTCTTT. Translated, it gives CRHDDVRPMNTEAFF. V gene TRBV20-1 combines with J gene TRBJ1-1; D not resolved. The CDR3 has 15 residues. Per germline, CDR1 DFQATT and CDR2 SNEGSKA (reference sequence).

Many counts were recorded for this clonotype. V and J are TRBV20-1 and TRBJ2-7, with D perhaps assigned TRBD1 or TRBD2 (7 bases each). The CDR3 sequence is 15 residues long. V was trimmed by 5 bases and J by 3 bases, leaving 20 bases between them. In germline, CDR1 is DFQATT, CDR2 SNEGSKA (reference sequence). CDR3 sequence: CSARRGGGRSYEQYF. DNA of the CDR3: TGCAGTGCTCGCAGGGGGGGGGGCAGAAGCTACGAGCAGTACTTC.

This clonotype was found many times. This chain uses TRBV20-1 with TRBJ1-3; TRBD1 might be the D (5 bases). The CDR3 runs 14 residues. Germline lookup yields CDR1 DFQATT and CDR2 SNEGSKA (reference sequence). V lost 6 bases and J 7 bases, leaving 19 bases between the germline ends. CDR3 amino acids: CSAPSTGAPNTIYF. The CDR3 nucleotides read TGCAGTGCCCCCTCTACCGGGGCTCCGAACACCATATATTTT.

This clonotype was recorded many times. The V gene is TRBV9, the J gene TRBJ1-2; the match to TRBD1 covers 9 bases. Germline-derived CDR1 and CDR2 are SGDLS and YYNGEE. J lost 2 bases, V lost 0 bases, and 2 bases had no gene match. This CDR3 contains 15 residues. CDR3 amino acids: CASSVEGTGNYGYTF. As DNA, the CDR3 is TGTGCCAGCAGCGTAGAGGGGACAGGGAACTATGGCTACACCTTC.

The chain couples TRBV6-1 to TRBJ2-7; 8 nucleotides match TRBD2. The germline gives CDR1 MNHNS, CDR2 SASEGT. Trimming removed 8 bases from V and 0 bases from J; junction bases left unmatched: 12. The CDR3 runs 16 residues. This CDR3 is CASRSGPGGNSYEQYF. DNA for the CDR3: TGTGCCAGCCGTAGCGGACCGGGGGGGAACTCCTACGAGCAGTACTTC.

This clonotype was seen many times. V and J are TRBV6-2 or TRBV6-3 and TRBJ2-5, with TRBD2 matching 8 bases. CDR3 size: 15 residues. CDR1 is MNHEY and CDR2 is SVGEGT in the germline V gene. V lost 7 bases and J lost 4; bases outside the gene matches: 11. CDR3 residues: CASTPWGLGRETQYF. For the CDR3, the DNA is TGTGCCAGCACCCCTTGGGGACTAGGCCGAGAGACCCAGTACTTC.

This clonotype was seen a handful of times. The chain joins TRBV4-1 to TRBJ1-2; 7 positions match TRBD1. The CDR3 contains 15 residues. The germline V gene has CDR1 MGHRA and CDR2 YSYEKL. The trim removed 1 base at V and 2 bases at J, leaving 4 bases unmatched. The DNA of the CDR3 is TGCGCCAGCAGCCAAGTAGGGGGCGCCAACTATGGCTACACCTTC. Its protein is CASSQVGGANYGYTF.

This clonotype turned up a few times. This rearrangement joins TRBV5-5 to TRBJ1-6; D gene ambiguous. The CDR3 sequence is 17 residues long. Germline values: CDR1 SGHKS, CDR2 YYEKEE (reference sequence). Trimming cost V 1 base and J 2 bases, with 13 bases left between them. The CDR3 DNA sequence: TGTGCCAGCAGCTTGAGTAGGGCCGCGACCTATAATTCACCCCTCCACTTT. It encodes CASSLSRAATYNSPLHF.

V gene TRBV3-1 combines with J gene TRBJ1-6; no clear D gene. Germline V gene sequence: CDR1 LGHDT, CDR2 YNNKEL (reference sequence). V was pared by 1 base and J by 9 bases, with 19 bases between. This CDR3 spans 17 amino acids. The CDR3 region is CASSQASSRSGGSPLHF. CDR3 bases: TGTGCCAGCAGCCAAGCTTCGAGTAGGAGCGGCGGTTCACCCCTCCACTTT.

This chain connects TRBV19 to TRBJ2-7; D gene uncertain. Per germline, CDR1 LNHDA and CDR2 SQIVND (reference sequence). This CDR3 is 14 amino acids long. The V and J ends lost 3 bases and 2 bases respectively, with 11 bases between them. This CDR3 reads CASSISTATYEQYF. The CDR3 DNA is TGTGCCAGTAGTATCTCCACAGCTACCTACGAGCAGTACTTC.

This clonotype was seen repeatedly, ten times or more. J is TRBJ2-6 and V is TRBV19; D may be TRBD1 or TRBD2 (5 bases each). Germline V gene lookup returns CDR1 LNHDA and CDR2 SQIVND (reference sequence). Trimming took 6 bases from V and 4 from J, leaving 16 bases between them. The CDR3 length is 16 residues. Here the CDR3 reads CASSEGLALGANVLTF. The CDR3 DNA is TGTGCCAGTAGCGAGGGGTTAGCGTTAGGGGCCAACGTCCTGACTTTC.

As regards this clonotype: Possible read error: a much larger clone is one base away. The chain recombines TRBV6-2 or TRBV6-3 with TRBJ1-5; D not certain. The CDR3 extends over 12 amino acids. The germline CDR1 and CDR2 sequences are MNHEY and SVGEGT. The CDR3 region has the DNA TGTGCCAGCAGTTACCCCAGCCAGCCCCAGCGTTTT. Its translation is CASSYPSQPQRF.

This clonotype was recorded at least ten times. V and J are TRBV6-5 and TRBJ2-7; 10 bases are a match to TRBD2. Germline lookup yields CDR1 MNHEY and CDR2 SVGAGI. The trim removed 0 bases at V and 7 bases at J, leaving 6 bases unmatched. The CDR3 totals 15 residues. The CDR3: CASSYSRLAGEEQYF. CDR3 bases: TGTGCCAGCAGTTACTCGAGGCTAGCGGGGGAAGAGCAGTACTTC.

This clonotype has a count of ten or more. The chain recombines TRBV20-1 with TRBJ1-2; weak D call: TRBD1 (5 bases). Germline V gene lookup returns CDR1 DFQATT and CDR2 SNEGSKA (reference sequence). This CDR3 is built from 14 residues. V lost 3 bases to trimming and J lost 4 bases, with 15 bases between them. CDR3 DNA sequence: TGCAGTGCTAGTGCCCACCGGGACGGCTATGGCTACACCTTC. Protein: CSASAHRDGYGYTF.

This clonotype was observed many times. This chain connects TRBV6-1 to TRBJ2-5, with 8 positions matching TRBD1. V was clipped by 7 bases and J by 5 bases; unmatched bases: 12. This CDR3 contains 15 residues. The V gene's germline CDR1 is MNHNS and CDR2 SASEGT. The CDR3 DNA sequence: TGTGCCAGCACTAGTTCCACAGGGGGTGGGGAGACCCAGTACTTC. It codes for CASTSSTGGGETQYF.

Points on this clonotype: Just one base apart from a much larger clone, this may be a read error. This likely comes from a read error, as the CDR3 has no conserved phenylalanine or tryptophan at its end. The chain has TRBV24-1 and TRBJ2-2, with D possibly being TRBD1 or TRBD2 (5 bases each). Germline V gene data show CDR1 as KGHDR and CDR2 as SFDVKD. This CDR3 region has 16 residues. The V end lost 10 bases, the J end lost 0 bases, and 17 bases lay between the germline ends. This chain's CDR3 is CATLGPGTANTGELFV. In nucleotides, the CDR3 is TGTGCCACTCTGGGTCCTGGGACCGCGAACACCGGGGAGCTGTTTGTT.

This clonotype was seen many times. The chain carries TRBV6-5 and TRBJ2-2; no reliable D call. V was cut by 2 bases and J by 1 base, with 14 bases left in between. CDR1 MNHEY and CDR2 SVGAGI come from the germline V gene. CDR3 length: 17 amino acids. CDR3 in DNA: TGTGCCAGCAGTTACCCACCCCCTGGACGGAACACCGGGGAGCTGTTTTTT. Encoded protein: CASSYPPPGRNTGELFF.

This clonotype was picked up many times. J is TRBJ1-6 and V is TRBV25-1; possible D gene TRBD1, 5 bases. The CDR3 runs to 16 residues. Germline V lookup: CDR1 MGHDK, CDR2 SYGVNS. The germline V and J ends were trimmed by 6 bases and 0 bases, with 12 bases remaining between them. The CDR3 protein is CASRPGGGSYNSPLHF. The CDR3 coding sequence is TGTGCCAGCAGGCCTGGCGGGGGCTCCTATAATTCACCCCTCCACTTT.